In its sample, the clone carrying this T cell receptor beta chain was seen many times. The antigen is not known. These data are taken from a study of Graves' ophthalmopathy and Graves' hyperthyroidism. Findings and caveats of the study: A majority of expanded thyroid clonotypes exceeding 0.001 frequency were likewise present in blood.

Amplified material comprised TCR beta CDR3 regions derived from RNA transcripts. Following a first-round RT-PCR that used HTBI primers, a second-round multiplex PCR was carried out. Via MiXCR, TCRdb re-called the multiplex PCR reads, giving one row per CDR3 protein. The top ten hold roughly 7% of the sample, which has about 400,000 distinct CDR3 sequences, approximately 15% seen once. CDR3 length: 15 residues. V was pared by 4 bases and J by 6 bases, with 19 bases between. Germline-derived CDR1 and CDR2 are SGHRS and YFSETQ. Aged 18 to 65, the patients with hyperthyroidism had under 2 months' duration and were newly diagnosed. Clinical symptoms, serum thyroxine, TRAb, thyroid ultrasound and orbital computed tomography formed the basis of diagnosis.

The chain is built from TRBV5-1 and TRBJ1-1, with D possibly being TRBD1 (5 bases). Sequencing was performed on peripheral blood. The clonotype originates from a woman under 30 with stable Graves' hyperthyroidism. In nucleotides, the CDR3 is TGCGCCAGCAGCGGAGCAATTTTGGGGGTCCCTGAAGCTTTCTTT. This sequence encodes CASSGAILGVPEAFF.